This T cell receptor beta chain was obtained from a study of T cells in Graves' hyperthyroidism and ophthalmopathy. Study as a whole: Before treatment of any kind, peripheral blood was taken at initial diagnosis.

This clonotype has ten or more counts. RNA transcripts served as the template for amplifying TCR beta CDR3 regions. In the first-round RT-PCR of the TCR CDR3, the HTBI primer set was used. In TCRdb, the multiplex PCR reads were re-called with MiXCR into one record per CDR3 protein. The table has 380,000 or so distinct CDR3 sequences, about 18% seen once; the top ten hold roughly 3.5%. Patients aged 18 to 65 with hyperthyroidism were newly diagnosed, with duration under 2 months. This CDR3 has 12 residues. Trimming removed 2 bases at V and 4 bases at J, with 5 bases between. This TCR was sampled from a woman aged 18 to 35 with Graves' hyperthyroidism. The V call is TRBV12-3 or TRBV12-4, the J call TRBJ2-5; D is ambiguous. The material sequenced was blood. The CDR3 DNA sequence: TGTGCCAGCAGTTTAACCCGAGAGACCCAGTACTTC. As protein: CASSLTRETQYF.